This T cell receptor beta chain stems from a study of cytomegalovirus exposure and HLA in healthy donors. Study context: Clustering assigned roughly 81% of the 350 to 450 genotyped donors to the Caucasian-associated ancestry cluster. Regarding the study as a whole: In vitro, three CMV-associated chains proved specific for CMV antigens.

The PCR had 60 Vbeta and 13 Jbeta primers. Data came from immunoSEQ multiplex PCR; TCRdb stores just in-frame clones and leaves some out. The sample has 95,000 to 150,000 clones, 80% seen once. The CDR3 extends over 13 amino acids. The V end lost 3 bases, the J end lost 1 base, and 6 bases lay between the germline ends. CDR1 and CDR2 from the germline V gene are MRHNA and SNTAGT. With respect to this clone: Its target is unknown.

The sequence came from a man aged 25 to 40 in good health and CMV-seronegative. The source material was PBMCs. The gene calls are TRBV6-4 and TRBJ1-1; possibly TRBD1 for D (6 bases). The DNA of the CDR3 is TGTGCCAGCAGTGAAGGGGGGAACACTGAAGCTTTCTTT. Its translation: CASSEGGNTEAFF.